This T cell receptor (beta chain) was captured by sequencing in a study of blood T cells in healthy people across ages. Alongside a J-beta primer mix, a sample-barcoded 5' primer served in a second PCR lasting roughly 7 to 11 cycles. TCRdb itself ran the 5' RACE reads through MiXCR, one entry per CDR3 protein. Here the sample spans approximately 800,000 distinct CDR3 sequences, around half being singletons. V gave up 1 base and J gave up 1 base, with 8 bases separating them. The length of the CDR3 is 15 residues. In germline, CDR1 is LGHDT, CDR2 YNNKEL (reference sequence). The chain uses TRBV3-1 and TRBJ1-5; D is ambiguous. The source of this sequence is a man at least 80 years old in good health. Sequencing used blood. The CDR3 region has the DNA TGTGCCAGCAGCCAAGTTCCGAACAGCAATCAGCCCCAGCATTTT. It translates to CASSQVPNSNQPQHF.